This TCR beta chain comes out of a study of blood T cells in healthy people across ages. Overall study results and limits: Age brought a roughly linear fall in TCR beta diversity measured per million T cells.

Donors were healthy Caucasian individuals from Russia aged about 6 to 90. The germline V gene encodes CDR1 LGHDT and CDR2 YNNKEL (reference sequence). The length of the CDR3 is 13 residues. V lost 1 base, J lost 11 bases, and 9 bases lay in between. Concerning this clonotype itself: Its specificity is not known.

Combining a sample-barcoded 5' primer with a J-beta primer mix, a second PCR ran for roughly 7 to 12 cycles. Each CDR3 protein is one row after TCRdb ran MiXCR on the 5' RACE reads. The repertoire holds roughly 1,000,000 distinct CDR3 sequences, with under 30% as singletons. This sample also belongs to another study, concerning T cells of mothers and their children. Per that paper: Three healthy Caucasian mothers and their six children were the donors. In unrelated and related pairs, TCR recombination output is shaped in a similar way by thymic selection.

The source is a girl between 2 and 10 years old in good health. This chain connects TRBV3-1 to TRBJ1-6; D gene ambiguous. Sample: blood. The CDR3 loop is CASSQGSRPPLHF. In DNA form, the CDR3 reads TGTGCCAGCAGCCAAGGCTCCAGACCACCCCTCCACTTT.